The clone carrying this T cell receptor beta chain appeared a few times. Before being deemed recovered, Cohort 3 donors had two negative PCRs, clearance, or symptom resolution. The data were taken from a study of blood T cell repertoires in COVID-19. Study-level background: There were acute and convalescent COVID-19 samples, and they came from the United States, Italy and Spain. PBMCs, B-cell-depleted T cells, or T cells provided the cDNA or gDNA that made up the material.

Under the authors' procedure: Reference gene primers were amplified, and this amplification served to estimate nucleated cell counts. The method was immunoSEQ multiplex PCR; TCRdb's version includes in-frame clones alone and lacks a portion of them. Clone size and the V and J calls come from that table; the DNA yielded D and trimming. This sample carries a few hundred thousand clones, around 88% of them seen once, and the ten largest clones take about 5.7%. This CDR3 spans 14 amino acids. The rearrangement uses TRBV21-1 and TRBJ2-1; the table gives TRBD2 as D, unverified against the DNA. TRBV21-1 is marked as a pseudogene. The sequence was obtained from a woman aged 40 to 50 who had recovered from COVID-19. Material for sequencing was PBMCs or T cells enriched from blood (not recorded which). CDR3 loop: CASSKEGLFKEQFF. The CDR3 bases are TGTGCCAGCAGCAAAGAGGGACTTTTTAAGGAGCAGTTCTTC.